The 9 T cell receptor beta chains below all came from one sample that was sequenced in a study of blood T cell repertoires in COVID-19. TCRdb's table, derived via immunoSEQ multiplex PCR, lists solely in-frame clones and lacks some. The data hold roughly 240,000 clones, with roughly 82% observed a single time. Sequencing input: PBMCs or T cells enriched from blood (not recorded which). These receptors all come from a woman in her fifties or sixties who had recovered from COVID-19.

The chain links TRBV7-2 to TRBJ2-7, with 11 bases that match TRBD2. V was clipped by 5 bases and J by 2 bases; unmatched bases: 5. Germline V CDR1 and CDR2: SGHTA, FQGNSA. This CDR3 comprises 15 residues. DNA for the CDR3: TGTGCCAGCAGCCGGCTAGCGGGGGGACCCTACGAGCAGTACTTC. As protein: CASSRLAGGPYEQYF. The entire variable domain, with the rest obtained from reference TRBV7-2 and TRBJ2-7, is as follows: GAGVSQSPSNKVTEKGKDVELRCDPISGHTALYWYRQSLGQGLEFLIYFQGNSAPDKSGLPSDRFSAERTGGSVSTLTIQRTQQEDSAVYLCASSRLAGGPYEQYFGPGTRLTVT.

The CDR3 region is CASSSEDRGTYEQYF. CDR3 DNA: TGTGCCAGCAGCTCCGAGGACAGGGGGACATACGAGCAGTACTTC. This rearrangement joins TRBV7-9 to TRBJ2-7, with 10 bases lining up with TRBD1. This CDR3 region has 15 residues. V lost 4 bases and J lost 4; bases outside the gene matches: 7. Germline CDR1 SEHNR, CDR2 FQNEAQ (reference sequence).

This clone was seen a few times. The chain recombines TRBV5-1 with TRBJ2-1; 7 bases fit TRBD2. Germline trimming cut 4 bases from V and 7 bases from J; bases unmatched to any gene: 14. The CDR3 length is 16 residues. Germline CDR1 reads SGHRS; CDR2 reads YFSETQ. The DNA of the CDR3 is TGCGCCAGCAGCGCGGATATTGGACTAGTATCGAATGAGCAGTTCTTC. Translated, it gives CASSADIGLVSNEQFF.

This CDR3 is CASSPGPRETNEKLFF. As DNA, the CDR3 is TGCGCCAGCAGCCCCGGGCCCCGGGAAACTAATGAAAAACTGTTTTTT. This chain joins TRBV10-2 and TRBJ1-4; the D is unclear. The CDR3 loop spans 16 amino acids. Trimming shortened V by 6 bases and J by 1 base, and 15 bases separated the two germline ends. Germline values: CDR1 WSHSY, CDR2 SAAADI.

This rearrangement joins TRBV10-2 to TRBJ2-7; 7 nucleotides align to TRBD1. The CDR3 covers 12 residues. With 4 bases clipped from V and 3 bases from J, the junction kept 0 bases outside the gene matches. Germline CDR1 WSHSY, CDR2 SAAADI. The CDR3 DNA is TGCGCCAGCAGTGGACAGGGCTACGAGCAGTACTTC. Protein sequence: CASSGQGYEQYF.

V is TRBV13 and J is TRBJ1-2; TRBD1 aligns across 7 bases. With 0 bases clipped from V and 8 bases from J, the junction kept 12 bases outside the gene matches. The germline V gene encodes CDR1 PRHDT and CDR2 FYEKMQ (reference sequence). The CDR3 contains 16 residues. CDR3: CASSLGKGTAPYGYTF. Written as DNA, the CDR3 is TGTGCCAGCAGCTTAGGAAAAGGGACAGCTCCGTACGGCTACACCTTC. Looking up the rest from reference TRBV13 and TRBJ1-2 gives the full variable domain: AAGVIQSPRHLIKEKRETATLKCYPIPRHDTVYWYQQGPGQDPQFLISFYEKMQSDKGSIPDRFSAQQFSDYHSELNMSSLELGDSALYFCASSLGKGTAPYGYTFGSGTRLTVV.

The rearrangement links TRBV5-1 to TRBJ2-5, with a possible D match to TRBD1 (6 bases). With 6 bases removed from V and 5 bases from J, the gap between germline ends came to 14 bases. CDR1 is SGHRS, CDR2 YFSETQ, per germline. This CDR3 contains 13 residues. The CDR3 loop reads CASTYRAQETQYF. The CDR3 DNA follows: TGCGCCAGCACCTACAGGGCCCAGGAGACCCAGTACTTC.

This clone was detected a few times. The chain combines TRBV18 with TRBJ1-4, with D perhaps matching TRBD1 (6 bases). Germline lookup yields CDR1 KGHSH and CDR2 LQKENI. The CDR3 is 15 amino acids. The V gene lost 11 bases and the J gene lost 0 bases, with 16 bases spanning the gap. The CDR3 spells CAGRGQQATNEKLFF. The DNA for the CDR3 is TGTGCCGGACGCGGACAGCAGGCAACTAATGAAAAACTGTTTTTT.

The chain has TRBV20-1 and TRBJ1-2; 7 bases are a match to TRBD1. V was clipped by 3 bases and J by 0 bases; unmatched bases: 13. CDR3 length: 17 residues. Germline CDR1 reads DFQATT; CDR2 reads SNEGSKA (reference sequence). The CDR3 nucleotides are TGCAGTGCTAGTGATCGGGGGCAGGGGGAATCTAACTATGGCTACACCTTC. This translates into CSASDRGQGESNYGYTF.